A single TCR beta chain is shown here with its context. This sample stems from a study of CD8 T cells in Susac syndrome. The V end lost 1 base, the J end lost 3 bases, and 12 bases lay between the germline ends. The CDR3 contains 15 residues. Germline CDR1 is LGHNA and CDR2 is YNFKEQ. cDNA came from about 0.5 to 1 ug RNA primed by random hexamers. TCRdb analysed the immunoSEQ multiplex PCR reads with MiXCR anew, one entry per CDR3 protein. The table lists fewer than 350,000 distinct CDR3 sequences, around 89% of them singletons. The sample comprised CD8+ T cells from PBMCs. This TCR was recovered from a human donor with multiple sclerosis. The chain recombines TRBV4-2 with TRBJ1-1; no reliable D call. CDR3 sequence (DNA): TGTGCCAGCAGCCAAGGTTGGGGAGAGGACACTGAAGCTTTCTTT. Amino acids: CASSQGWGEDTEAFF.